This T cell receptor (beta chain) was retrieved from a study of cytomegalovirus exposure and HLA in healthy donors. At the level of the study: Genotyping showed 70% to 90% of 300 to 450 donors falling in the Caucasian-associated ancestry cluster.

Per the germline V gene, CDR1 is SGHVS and CDR2 is FNYEAQ. V shed 3 bases, J shed 5 bases, and the junction held 19 bases outside the gene matches. The CDR3 length is 20 residues. Primers: 60 Vbeta forward and 13 Jbeta reverse. TCRdb's table, derived via immunoSEQ multiplex PCR, lists solely in-frame clones and lacks some. The profile shows more than 150,000 clones, less than 90% of them singletons. Study outcomes and limitations: Earlier analysis yielded a pattern in which most TCR beta V segments were productive about 90% or about 30% of the time. Common viral pathogens were later found to be apparently linked to several of the most significant clusters.

Points on this clone: Its specificity is not known.

The sample consisted of PBMCs. This clonotype originated in a girl aged 5-17 years in good health and CMV-seropositive. The J gene is TRBJ2-7, the V gene TRBV7-6, with 13 bases that match TRBD2. In nucleotides, the CDR3 is TGTGCCAGCAGCTTGGCCTTAACAGGGGCCGGGACTAGCGGGAAAAACGAGCAGTACTTC. Its translation: CASSLALTGAGTSGKNEQYF.